Below, one T cell receptor (beta chain) is given with its context. This clonotype was picked up many times. Its antigen is unknown. Base qualities are not provided; no much larger clone lies one nucleotide away. The CDR3 contains 14 residues, cysteine and phenylalanine counted. The sequence is cut down to CDR3 DNA, 42 bases in frame from base 1. V is pruned by 6 bases and J by 2 bases, leaving 5 bases of the junction without a gene match. Patients with ophthalmopathy had moderately to severely active disease, with a Clinical Activity Score of 3 or more, a NOSPECS grade of 4 or more, and a disease duration of less than 3 months. Patients were excluded if they had other autoimmune diseases, uncontrolled infections, pregnancy or lactation. Clinical symptoms, serum thyroxine, TRAb, thyroid ultrasound and orbital computed tomography formed the basis of the diagnosis. Ficoll-Paque density gradient centrifugation was used to isolate PBMCs from 8.5 to 10 ml of fresh peripheral blood. Total RNA was extracted using Trizol reagent, and RNA quality was checked on an Agilent 2100 Bioanalyzer.

For repertoire sequencing, TCR beta CDR3 regions were amplified from RNA transcripts. The first round of RT-PCR was done with HTBI primers and the Qiagen OneStep RT-PCR kit, and was followed by a second round of multiplex PCR, then size selection and purification. Libraries were sequenced on an Illumina HiSeq2000 using paired-end 100 bp reads. The original pipeline was this. SOAPnuke was used to process the reads, throwing out any read that had adapters, had uncalled bases, had a mean Phred below 15, or lacked an exact constant-primer or identifier match. High-quality paired reads were merged with COPE v1.2.5. Each unique nucleotide sequence was treated as a clonotype, and MiTCR v1.1 was used to align the clonotypes to the IMGT TRB V, D and J references. The analysis was limited to V-J combinations with a frequency above 0.0001, which together covered just over 98% of the repertoires. A TCR clonal expansion and chaos score per V-J combination was defined as the ratio of F50 clonal expansion to chaos observed in the TCRdist matrix. Welch's t-statistics and random forest were used to narrow the features down to approximately 13 V-J combinations, which were then fed into a naive Bayes classifier. Thyroid-blood repertoire similarity was quantified with the Morisita-Horn index. Using fastp trimming at Q25 and MiXCR clonotype assembly, TCRdb reanalyzed the public sequencing data and kept in-frame beta chains. A single entry per CDR3 protein holds the most common genes and DNA from its merged rows. TCRdb's processing, not the authors' own work, is the source of the V and J calls. The sample table records about 220,000 distinct CDR3 sequences; around a fifth of these occur just once. The ten largest make up approximately 39% of the sample.

The data stem from a study of Graves' ophthalmopathy and Graves' hyperthyroidism (dated by TCRdb to the late 2010s). Regarding the complete study: Peripheral blood was collected before any treatment was given, at the time of initial diagnosis. A discovery set of about a hundred patients (43 ophthalmopathy, about 55 stable hyperthyroidism) was enrolled to explore V-J signatures distinguishing ophthalmopathy from hyperthyroidism. In total, approximately 140 blood samples were TCR-sequenced: 40 to 45 ophthalmopathy, some 75 hyperthyroidism and approximately 17 hyperthyroidism-to-ophthalmopathy patients. In more than five hyperthyroidism patients, T-cell repertoires of thyroid tissue and blood were compared. An independent validation cohort comprised 18 to 20 hyperthyroidism patients and 15 to 17 patients who later progressed from hyperthyroidism to ophthalmopathy. The study used TCR beta repertoire signatures to distinguish Graves' ophthalmopathy from Graves' hyperthyroidism and to predict progression to ophthalmopathy. For training and testing, the approximately 92 patients in the discovery cohort were randomly divided in a 7:3 ratio. Once sampling was done, hyperthyroidism patients were given methimazole at a starting dose of 30 mg daily, while ophthalmopathy patients were given high-dose intravenous methylprednisolone. General study outcomes and caveats: In validation, the model predicted ophthalmopathy progression with about 71% sensitivity and around 72% specificity; roughly eleven predicted patients were CT-confirmed with GO in a median of approximately 6.5 months. The 13-signature model separated ophthalmopathy from stable hyperthyroidism with 85% to 90% sensitivity and about 81% specificity in cross-validation, and 80%/75% in the test set. Sample size was not predetermined statistically, and investigators were not blinded to group allocation. Among expanded thyroid clonotypes with frequency above 0.001, most also showed up in blood, which suggests that blood repertoires may reflect the thyroid immune response.

This clonotype was obtained from a woman aged 45-65 years with Graves' ophthalmopathy. Donor details come from another sample of the same person, matched by shared clones. Material for sequencing was peripheral blood. Rearrangement joined TRBV12-3 or TRBV12-4 to TRBJ2-7; the central 9 bases match TRBD2. The CDR3 reads CASRVSGSAYEQYF. The base sequence is TGTGCCAGCAGAGTTAGCGGGAGTGCCTACGAGCAGTACTTC.